The 15 T cell receptor beta chains reported below all come from one sample, sequenced in a study of Ad26.COV2.S vaccination and SARS-CoV-2 variants. Treatment reported: around 19 received Ad26.COV2.S at low or high dose, single or two shots; roughly five received placebo; per-sample allocation not given. Sampling took place 63 days after the first vaccine or placebo injection. Using immunoSEQ multiplex PCR, the repertoire was profiled, and TCRdb retains in-frame clones only, with some absent. The repertoire holds hundreds of thousands of clones, with roughly 90% as singletons. This material consisted of peripheral blood, taken in a trial of Ad26.COV2.S vaccine versus placebo. These receptors were obtained from a person between 18 and 60 years old who received the Ad26.COV2.S COVID-19 vaccine or a placebo.

The V gene is TRBV3-1 (or the pseudogene TRBV3-2), the J gene TRBJ1-4; TRBD1 is a possible D gene (5 bases). V lost 0 bases and J lost 8, with 13 bases in between. The germline CDR1 and CDR2 sequences are LGHDT and YNNKEL (reference sequence). The CDR3 consists of 15 residues. This CDR3 is CASSQEPRAGEKLFF. The CDR3 DNA is TGTGCCAGCAGCCAAGAACCCAGGGCAGGGGAAAAACTGTTTTTT.

The chain is built from TRBV18 and TRBJ2-1, with a weak D call TRBD1 (6 bases). The CDR3 loop spans 14 amino acids. Germline assignment: CDR1 KGHSH and CDR2 LQKENI. V lost 6 bases, J lost 7 bases, and 16 bases lay in between. DNA of the CDR3: TGTGCCAGCTCCAACCGAGGGGGAAGGAATGAGCAGTTCTTC. Translation: CASSNRGGRNEQFF.

The V and J genes are TRBV6-4 and TRBJ2-1; no firm D call. The CDR3 loop spans 15 amino acids. Germline lookup yields CDR1 MRHNA and CDR2 SNTAGT. Trimming shortened V by 6 bases and J by 6 bases, and 18 bases separated the two germline ends. The CDR3, as DNA: TGTGCCAGCAGCGAAGGGCTAGTTGCCTCCAATGAGCAGTTCTTC. Translated, it gives CASSEGLVASNEQFF.

V is TRBV3-1 (or the pseudogene TRBV3-2) and J is TRBJ1-1; D remains ambiguous. The CDR3 loop spans 14 amino acids. CDR1 is LGHDT, CDR2 YNNKEL, per germline (reference sequence). V shed 1 base and J shed 4 bases, with 10 bases lying between them. CDR3 sequence (DNA): TGTGCCAGCAGCCAAGGGCAAGGGTCCACTGAAGCTTTCTTT. Its translation: CASSQGQGSTEAFF.

The chain combines TRBV20-1 with TRBJ1-4; a possible D gene is TRBD1 (6 bases). V was cut by 3 bases and J by 8 bases, with 16 bases left in between. The CDR3 runs 14 residues. Germline CDR1 reads DFQATT; CDR2 reads SNEGSKA (reference sequence). The DNA of the CDR3 is TGCAGTGCTAGTGTACAGGGTTGGGGCGAAAAACTGTTTTTT. Amino acid sequence: CSASVQGWGEKLFF.

The rearrangement joins TRBV6-5 to TRBJ1-2, with a weak D call TRBD1 (5 bases). CDR1 is MNHEY and CDR2 is SVGAGI in the germline V gene. Trimming removed 6 bases at V and 5 bases at J, with 10 bases between. The CDR3 extends over 12 amino acids. The CDR3 is CASRGDLYGYTF. The CDR3 nucleotides read TGTGCCAGCAGGGGGGATCTTTATGGCTACACCTTC.

The chain carries TRBV30 and TRBJ1-1, with D unclear. CDR1 GTSNPN and CDR2 SVGIG come from the germline V gene (reference sequence). The CDR3 consists of 10 residues. Trimming left V 4 bases short and J 7 bases short, with 7 bases between. This chain's CDR3 is CAWMGLEAFF. CDR3 in DNA: TGTGCCTGGATGGGCCTTGAAGCTTTCTTT.

This clone was seen a few times. The chain links TRBV6-5 to TRBJ1-5; D is uncertain. CDR3 length equals 14 residues. Trimming cost V 4 bases and J 1 base, with 8 bases left between them. Germline CDR1 MNHEY, CDR2 SVGAGI. In nucleotides, the CDR3 is TGTGCCAGCAGTTCACAGCCGAGCAATCAGCCCCAGCATTTT. It translates to CASSSQPSNQPQHF.

The chain links TRBV7-2 to TRBJ2-4, with 10 bases aligning to TRBD2. V gave up 0 bases and J gave up 7 bases; unmatched junction bases: 3. The germline V gene has CDR1 SGHTA and CDR2 FQGNSA. The length of the CDR3 is 15 residues. The CDR3 here is CASSLAAGGPNIQYF. For the CDR3, the DNA is TGTGCCAGCAGCTTAGCAGCGGGAGGGCCGAACATTCAGTACTTC.

CDR3 bases: TGCGCCAGCAGCTTCCAGCCTAGCACAGATACGCAGTATTTT. This gives the protein CASSFQPSTDTQYF. This sequence joins TRBV5-1 and TRBJ2-3, with unresolved D. Germline V gene lookup returns CDR1 SGHRS and CDR2 YFSETQ. There are 14 residues in the CDR3. V was shortened by 2 bases and J by 0 bases, with 7 bases between the two germline ends.

This chain joins TRBV3-1 (or the pseudogene TRBV3-2) and TRBJ2-3, with 8 bases that match TRBD2. This CDR3 has 16 amino acids. V shed 0 bases and J 2 bases; nucleotides not matched to a gene: 4. The germline V gene encodes CDR1 LGHDT and CDR2 YNNKEL (reference sequence). The CDR3 loop reads CASSQEWRGVTDTQYF. The CDR3 nucleotides read TGTGCCAGCAGCCAAGAATGGCGGGGGGTCACAGATACGCAGTATTTT.

This clone came up a few times. The rearrangement joins TRBV2 to TRBJ1-5; D call uncertain. V lost 6 bases to trimming and J lost 3 bases, with 18 bases between them. CDR3 length: 16 residues. CDR1 is SNHLY, CDR2 FYNNEI, per germline. The CDR3 sequence is CASSVYSLLSNQPQHF. CDR3 sequence (DNA): TGTGCCAGCAGCGTCTACTCCTTACTCTCCAATCAGCCCCAGCATTTT.

This chain uses TRBV5-5 with TRBJ2-3, with TRBD2 matching 9 bases. This CDR3 comprises 15 residues. The germline gives CDR1 SGHKS, CDR2 YYEKEE (reference sequence). The ends lost 3 bases at V and 1 base at J; junction bases unmatched: 3. The CDR3 region has the DNA TGTGCCAGCAGCTCAAGGACTAGCGGCACAGATACGCAGTATTTT. Its translation: CASSSRTSGTDTQYF.

The chain is built from TRBV13 and TRBJ1-1; D gene ambiguous. This CDR3 is built from 14 residues. Germline lookup yields CDR1 PRHDT and CDR2 FYEKMQ (reference sequence). V lost 7 bases and J 0 bases, leaving 12 bases between the germline ends. The chain's CDR3 is CASNAEDMNTEAFF. CDR3 DNA: TGTGCCAGCAACGCAGAAGACATGAACACTGAAGCTTTCTTT.

This sequence joins TRBV6-5 and TRBJ2-1; 12 bases are shared with TRBD1. Germline V lookup: CDR1 MNHEY, CDR2 SVGAGI. CDR3 length equals 15 residues. Germline trimming cut 6 bases from V and 7 bases from J; bases unmatched to any gene: 7. The chain's CDR3 is CASSPGQGAWNEQFF. As DNA, the CDR3 is TGTGCCAGCAGCCCGGGACAGGGGGCGTGGAATGAGCAGTTCTTC.